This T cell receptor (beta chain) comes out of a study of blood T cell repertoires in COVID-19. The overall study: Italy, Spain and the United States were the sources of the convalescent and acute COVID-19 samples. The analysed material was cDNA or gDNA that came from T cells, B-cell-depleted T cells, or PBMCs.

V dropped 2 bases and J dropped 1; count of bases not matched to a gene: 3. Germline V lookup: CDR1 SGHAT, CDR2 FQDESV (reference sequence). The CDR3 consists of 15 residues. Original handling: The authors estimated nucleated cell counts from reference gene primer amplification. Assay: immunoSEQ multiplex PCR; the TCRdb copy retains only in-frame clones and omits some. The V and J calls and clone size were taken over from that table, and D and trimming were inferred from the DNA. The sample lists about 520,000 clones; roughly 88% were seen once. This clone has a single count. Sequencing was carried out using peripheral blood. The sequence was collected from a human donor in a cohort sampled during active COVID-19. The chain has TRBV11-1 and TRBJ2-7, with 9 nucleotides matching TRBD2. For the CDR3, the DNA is TGTGCCAGCAGCTTACTAGCGGGACCATCCTACGAGCAGTACTTC. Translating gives CASSLLAGPSYEQYF.